Detailed here is one TCR beta chain. The target antigen is unknown. Here immunoSEQ multiplex PCR was the method, and the copy in TCRdb shows in-frame clones only, minus some. The repertoire includes more than 1.2 million clones, around 98.5% of them detected once, and around 0.33% sits in the top ten. This sample was included in a study of shared clonotypes between healthy human individuals. Points from the study as a whole: Rarefaction showed that sequencing of sorted subsets was incomplete (despite large depth). Estimated clonotype richness was generally higher in naive than memory subsets.

The V gene's germline CDR1 is MNHEY and CDR2 SMNVEV (reference sequence). The V and J ends lost 6 bases and 2 bases respectively, with 10 bases between them. The CDR3 is made up of 13 amino acids. Healthy HIV-negative adults without recent acute infections or vaccinations served as donors. Every donor, a Caucasian adult, lived in Nashville, Tennessee. The J gene is TRBJ1-1, the V gene TRBV27; D perhaps matches TRBD1 (6 bases). This clonotype was sampled from a man aged 25-40 years in good health. Sequencing was performed on naive CD4+ T cells sorted from blood. Subset reported: CD45RA+ positively selected. This CDR3 is CASSQQGNTEAFF. CDR3 bases: TGTGCCAGCAGCCAACAGGGAAACACTGAAGCTTTCTTT.